These 5 T cell receptor beta chains were sequenced from one sample in a study of blood T cell repertoires in COVID-19. Produced via immunoSEQ multiplex PCR; TCRdb's table is partial and in-frame only. The top ten hold 3% to 4.5% of the sample, which has 200,000 to 250,000 clones, roughly 85% seen once. The material sequenced was peripheral blood. These receptors all come from a woman older than 75 with acute or convalescent COVID-19.

V gene TRBV7-2 combines with J gene TRBJ2-3; the D gene is possibly TRBD1 (6 bases). Germline V gives CDR1 SGHTA, CDR2 FQGNSA. CDR3 size: 14 residues. V dropped 6 bases and J dropped 2 bases, with 12 bases sitting between them. The CDR3 sequence is CASSKGVDTDTQYF. CDR3 sequence (DNA): TGTGCCAGCAGTAAGGGGGTGGACACAGATACGCAGTATTTT. Drawing the rest from reference TRBV7-2 and TRBJ2-3, the complete variable domain is GAGVSQSPSNKVTEKGKDVELRCDPISGHTALYWYRQSLGQGLEFLIYFQGNSAPDKSGLPSDRFSAERTGGSVSTLTIQRTQQEDSAVYLCASSKGVDTDTQYFGPGTRLTVL.

This chain connects TRBV6-4 to TRBJ2-7; D remains ambiguous. Trimming took 4 bases from V and 0 from J, leaving 19 bases between them. This CDR3 contains 17 residues. Germline loops: CDR1 MRHNA, CDR2 SNTAGT. The CDR3 sequence: CASSVPHSALHSYEQYF. CDR3 nucleotides: TGTGCCAGCAGTGTTCCCCACTCAGCGCTCCACTCCTACGAGCAGTACTTC.

V gene TRBV5-4 combines with J gene TRBJ1-1, with TRBD1 matching 7 bases. This CDR3 comprises 14 residues. CDR1 is SGHNT and CDR2 is YYREEE in the germline V gene (reference sequence). After removal of 0 bases from V and 4 bases from J, the junction contained 3 bases not matched to a gene. CDR3 sequence (DNA): TGTGCCAGCAGCTTGGAGGGGGCTATCACTGAAGCTTTCTTT. This translates into CASSLEGAITEAFF.

The chain has TRBV13 and TRBJ1-3; D is undetermined. The germline V and J ends were trimmed by 5 bases and 4 bases, with 15 bases remaining between them. The CDR3 is 15 residues long. Germline V gene data show CDR1 as PRHDT and CDR2 as FYEKMQ (reference sequence). This chain's CDR3 is CASSPAGRGGNTIYF. CDR3 sequence (DNA): TGTGCCAGCAGCCCAGCAGGCCGCGGGGGAAACACCATATATTTT.

This clone was detected a few times. The rearrangement joins TRBV9 to TRBJ2-1; D may be TRBD2 (5 bases). Per the germline V gene, CDR1 is SGDLS and CDR2 is YYNGEE. Trimming pared 4 bases from V and 5 bases from J, leaving 16 bases between. This CDR3 comprises 15 residues. Here the CDR3 reads CASSPKGGPNNEQFF. Written as DNA, the CDR3 is TGTGCCAGCAGCCCCAAGGGCGGGCCAAACAATGAGCAGTTCTTC.